Listed below are T cell receptor beta chains from one sample, sequenced in a study of blood T cell repertoires in COVID-19. Data came from immunoSEQ multiplex PCR; TCRdb stores just in-frame clones and leaves some out. The sample holds approximately 260,000 clones, 70% to 85% seen once. Sequenced sample: peripheral blood. These receptors came from a woman aged 80 or older with acute or convalescent COVID-19. The CDR3 runs from the conserved cysteine through the conserved F or W. The D gene is left open where the match is weak. Clone size appears in some rows only: once, few, many, or a class for an expanded clone.

V gene,J gene,clone size,D gene,CDR3 DNA,CDR3 protein
TRBV9,TRBJ1-2,.,.,TGTGCCAGCAGCGTAACGGAGGGGACGATACCTGGGGGCTACACCTTC,CASSVTEGTIPGGYTF
TRBV2,TRBJ1-1,once,TRBD1,TGTGCCAGCAAGACCGACAGGGTGAACACTGAAGCTTTCTTT,CASKTDRVNTEAFF
TRBV5-4,TRBJ1-6,few,.,TGTGCCAGCATCCTCCAGCCCGGCGGGCCCCTCCACTTT,CASILQPGGPLHF
TRBV27,TRBJ1-4,once,.,TGTGCCAGCAGTTTTTCGTTTGCAACTAATGAAAAACTGTTTTTT,CASSFSFATNEKLFF
TRBV27,TRBJ1-6,.,.,TGTGCCAGCAGTCCCCGGGAACAGCGTAGCTCGTCACCCCTCCACTTT,CASSPREQRSSSPLHF
TRBV29-1,TRBJ2-3,.,.,TGCAGCGTTGTTCAGGGTATGATCACAGATACGCAGTATTTT,CSVVQGMITDTQYF
TRBV5-4,TRBJ1-2,.,.,TGTGCCAGCAGCGGAAGGACAGAAAACTATGGCTACACCTTC,CASSGRTENYGYTF
TRBV5-1,TRBJ1-6,.,TRBD1,TGCGCCAGCAGCGGGACAGGGGCTCATAATTCACCCCTCCACTTT,CASSGTGAHNSPLHF
TRBV24-1,TRBJ2-3,.,TRBD1,TGTGCCACCAGTGTACCGCAGGGGGCGCAGACAGATACGCAGTATTTT,CATSVPQGAQTDTQYF
TRBV5-1,TRBJ1-2,.,TRBD1,TGCGCCAGCTCGACCGGAGCAGGGGGCGCCAGTGGCTACACCTTC,CASSTGAGGASGYTF
TRBV5-6,TRBJ2-1,.,TRBD1,TGTGCCAGCAGAAAGGACAGGGGAGGCTACAATGAGCAGTTCTTC,CASRKDRGGYNEQFF
TRBV4-2,TRBJ1-5,.,.,TGTGCCAGCGGAAACCTTTTTGGGGGCGTTAGCAATCAGCCCCAGCATTTT,CASGNLFGGVSNQPQHF
TRBV9,TRBJ1-1,.,.,TGTGCCAGCAGCGTGTCATCTTTCTTT,CASSVSSFF
TRBV27,TRBJ2-7,.,.,TGTGCCAGTACCTCCGGGACTCAGTTGGGGGAGCAGTACTTC,CASTSGTQLGEQYF
TRBV2,TRBJ2-2,.,TRBD2,TGTGCCAGCAGTTCTAGCGGGGGGAACACCGGGGAGCTGTTTTTT,CASSSSGGNTGELFF
TRBV5-8,TRBJ1-4,.,TRBD1,TGTGCCAGCAGTCAAAAGAAGGACAGGGAGAATGAAAAACTGTTTTTT,CASSQKKDRENEKLFF
TRBV5-4,TRBJ1-2,few,TRBD1,TGTGCCAGCAGCCCGACGGACAGGGGGTATGGCTACACCTTC,CASSPTDRGYGYTF
TRBV2,TRBJ2-7,few,TRBD2,TGTGCCAGCACCCTGGGACTAGCCTACGAGCAGTACTTC,CASTLGLAYEQYF
TRBV3-1/TRBV3-2,TRBJ2-1,few,TRBD2,TGTGCCAGCAGCCCGGGAGCACGGGGGGGCATCCACAATGAGCAGTTCTTC,CASSPGARGGIHNEQFF
TRBV5-6,TRBJ1-6,few,.,TGTGCCAGCAGCTTCGACATAGGTTCACCCCTCCACTTT,CASSFDIGSPLHF
TRBV5-3,TRBJ2-2,.,.,TGTGCCAGAAGCCCGGCCGTGACAGCCTGGGACACCGGGGAGCTGTTTTTT,CARSPAVTAWDTGELFF
TRBV28,TRBJ1-6,few,.,TGTGCCAGCAGTCTCCGTTCACCCCTCCACTTT,CASSLRSPLHF
TRBV2,TRBJ2-3,.,.,TGTGCCAGCAGTCGACAGGGCACAGATACGCAGTATTTT,CASSRQGTDTQYF
TRBV2,TRBJ1-1,.,.,TGTGCCAGCAGTGATAGGGGTGGGAGGGAAGCTTTCTTT,CASSDRGGREAFF
TRBV5-3,TRBJ1-4,.,TRBD1,TGTGCCAGAAGCTTGGGTGGAGACAGGGACGAAAAACTGTTTTTT,CARSLGGDRDEKLFF
TRBV2,TRBJ2-7,.,TRBD2,TGTGCCAGCGGTCCTAGCGGGGTCCATTACGAGCAGTACTTC,CASGPSGVHYEQYF
TRBV2,TRBJ2-2,.,.,TGTGCCAGCAGTCCTGCACAGAACACCGGGGAGCTGTTTTTT,CASSPAQNTGELFF
TRBV10-1,TRBJ2-3,.,.,TGCGCCAGCGCGCCGGGTCACCTCAGCACAGATACGCAGTATTTT,CASAPGHLSTDTQYF
TRBV5-6,TRBJ1-1,.,.,TGTGCCAGCAAATTAGACCAGCGGGACACTGAAGCTTTCTTT,CASKLDQRDTEAFF
TRBV10-3,TRBJ2-1,.,TRBD1,TGTGCCATCAGTGAGTCCCGACAGGGGGAGGAGTTCTTC,CAISESRQGEEFF
TRBV9,TRBJ2-3,.,TRBD2,TGTGCCAGCAGCCGACTAGCGGGGGGGCATTCTACAGATACGCAGTATTTT,CASSRLAGGHSTDTQYF
TRBV28,TRBJ2-7,.,TRBD1,TGTGCCAGCAGTACGGGGGACAGGGCCTCCTACGAGCAGTACTTC,CASSTGDRASYEQYF
TRBV24-1,TRBJ2-3,many,.,TGTGCCACGGGGAGCGAGGACGCCACAGATACGCAGTATTTT,CATGSEDATDTQYF
TRBV28,TRBJ1-4,.,TRBD1,TGTGCCAGCAGTTCCCTCCGACAGGGGACTAATGAAAAACTGTTTTTT,CASSSLRQGTNEKLFF
TRBV19,TRBJ2-2,.,.,TGTGCCAGTAGGGACTCTCGCGGGAACACCGGGGAGCTGTTTTTT,CASRDSRGNTGELFF
TRBV28,TRBJ1-5,.,.,TGTGCCAGCAGTTTATGGGCCACGCCCCAGCATTTT,CASSLWATPQHF
TRBV24-1,TRBJ2-3,.,.,TGTGCCACCAGTGACGCAGTGGATACGCAGTATTTT,CATSDAVDTQYF
TRBV4-1,TRBJ1-1,few,.,TGCGCCAGCAGCCAAGTAAGTGGCGGGAACACTGAAGCTTTCTTT,CASSQVSGGNTEAFF
TRBV28,TRBJ2-7,.,.,TGTGCCAGCTACGGGGTCCAGGGGCCCTACGAGCAGTACTTC,CASYGVQGPYEQYF
TRBV2,TRBJ1-5,.,.,TGTGCCAGCAGCGCCACAGGGCAGCCCCGGCATTTT,CASSATGQPRHF
TRBV11-2,TRBJ2-1,.,TRBD2,TGTGCCAGCAGCTCGAAGGGCGGGGGTCCTTACAATGAGCAGTTCTTC,CASSSKGGGPYNEQFF
TRBV28,TRBJ2-1,.,TRBD1,TGTGCCAGCAGTTTCAGCAGGGGGTCGCACAATGAGCAGTTCTTC,CASSFSRGSHNEQFF